These 29 T cell receptor beta chains originate from one sample sequenced in a study of siplizumab effects on memory and regulatory T cells (dated by TCRdb to between 2018 and 2020). Preparation of the library involved the immunoSEQ multiplex PCR assay. TCRdb stores this immuneACCESS table with in-frame sequences only. Part of the clones is absent; in the studies checked, under half of the shortfall reflects unresolved V genes, and no reason is known for the rest. The table for this sample lists around 110,000 clones; about 94% of them were counted only once. 1.5% to 2% of the sample is held by the ten biggest clonotypes. The sequencing sample was made of non-Treg CD4+ T cells sorted from blood. The sample's cell subset or site label, decoded: FACS-sorted unstimulated CD4+ non-regulatory T cells. These receptors all stem from a human donor in good health.

This chain uses TRBV6-5 with TRBJ1-2, with D unclear. The CDR3 runs to 13 residues. Germline lookup yields CDR1 MNHEY and CDR2 SVGAGI. V lost 7 bases, J lost 4 bases, and 13 bases lay in between. The CDR3 protein is CASKVPSTYGYTF. The CDR3 nucleotides are TGTGCCAGCAAGGTCCCCTCTACCTATGGCTACACCTTC.

Notes on this clone: The identical CDR3 is also encoded by other nucleotide sequences in the sample. The chain recombines TRBV5-1 with TRBJ2-3; D may match TRBD1 or TRBD2 (6 bases each). Germline V gene sequence: CDR1 SGHRS, CDR2 YFSETQ. The CDR3 length is 15 residues. V shed 0 bases and J shed 0 bases, with 8 bases lying between them. The CDR3 loop reads CASSLDGGSTDTQYF. The CDR3 nucleotides read TGCGCCAGCAGCTTGGACGGGGGCAGCACAGATACGCAGTATTTT.

DNA of the CDR3: TGTGCCAGCACAGCGGGAGAAGTGGGCGAGCAGTACTTC. This encodes CASTAGEVGEQYF. The chain has TRBV18 and TRBJ2-7, with 8 bases matching TRBD2. V dropped 8 bases and J dropped 6; count of bases not matched to a gene: 9. The germline V gene has CDR1 KGHSH and CDR2 LQKENI. The CDR3 loop spans 13 amino acids.

This rearrangement joins TRBV18 to TRBJ2-3; D possibly corresponds to TRBD2 (7 bases). V shed 2 bases and J shed 2 bases, with 14 bases lying between them. The CDR3 runs 16 residues. The germline V gene encodes CDR1 KGHSH and CDR2 LQKENI. CDR3 sequence: CASSPAGATVTDTQYF. CDR3 DNA sequence: TGTGCCAGCTCACCAGCGGGGGCGACAGTCACAGATACGCAGTATTTT.

This chain connects TRBV7-2 to TRBJ2-1; D is tentatively TRBD1 or TRBD2 (7 bases each). Trimming removed 10 bases from V and 0 bases from J, with 22 bases in between. CDR1 is SGHTA and CDR2 is FQGNSA in the germline V gene. This CDR3 has 17 residues. CDR3 sequence: CATSGRDRRNSYNEQFF. CDR3 in DNA: TGTGCCACATCAGGGAGGGACAGAAGGAACTCCTACAATGAGCAGTTCTTC.

The genes are TRBV5-4 and TRBJ2-7; 10 bases are a match to TRBD1. J lost 5 bases, V lost 2 bases, and 4 bases had no gene match. This CDR3 has 14 amino acids. Germline lookup yields CDR1 SGHNT and CDR2 YYREEE (reference sequence). CDR3 coding DNA: TGTGCCAGCAGCTTCTGGACAGGGGGAGACGAGCAGTACTTC. This sequence encodes CASSFWTGGDEQYF.

The chain combines TRBV4-1 with TRBJ2-7; no clear D. Trimming shortened V by 4 bases and J by 5 bases, and 18 bases separated the two germline ends. Germline-derived CDR1 and CDR2 are MGHRA and YSYEKL. The CDR3 covers 15 residues. CDR3 DNA: TGCGCCAGCAGCCCTCAAGATTACTATAGGGACGAGCAGTACTTC. Amino acid sequence: CASSPQDYYRDEQYF.

V and J are TRBV7-2 and TRBJ2-1; weak D call: TRBD2 (6 bases). Germline-derived CDR1 and CDR2 are SGHTA and FQGNSA. Trimming took 1 base from V and 0 from J, leaving 10 bases between them. CDR3 length equals 16 residues. CDR3 bases: TGTGCCAGCAGCTTAGGTGGAGGGGTCTCCTACAATGAGCAGTTCTTC. This encodes CASSLGGGVSYNEQFF.

This chain joins TRBV7-9 and TRBJ1-2; D gene uncertain. Trimming cost V 7 bases and J 14 bases, with 26 bases left between them. CDR1 and CDR2 from the germline V gene are SEHNR and FQNEAQ (reference sequence). CDR3 length: 14 amino acids. CDR3 in DNA: TGTGCCAGCACCCTCCCCGCACACGAAGAGGATGGTACCTTC. Translated: CASTLPAHEEDGTF. The entire variable domain, with the rest obtained from reference TRBV7-9 and TRBJ1-2, is as follows: DTGVSQNPRHKITKRGQNVTFRCDPISEHNRLYWYRQTLGQGPEFLTYFQNEAQLEKSRLLSDRFSAERPKGSFSTLEIQRTEQGDSAMYLCASTLPAHEEDGTFGSGTRLTVV.

Comments on this clone: The same CDR3 also results from other DNA sequences found in this sample. The chain uses TRBV5-1 and TRBJ1-4; D is ambiguous. The V end lost 0 bases, the J end lost 0 bases, and 6 bases lay between the germline ends. The CDR3 loop spans 15 amino acids. CDR1 is SGHRS and CDR2 is YFSETQ in the germline V gene. The CDR3 region is CASSLDVATNEKLFF. For the CDR3, the DNA is TGCGCCAGCAGCTTGGATGTTGCAACTAATGAAAAACTGTTTTTT.

V is TRBV9 and J is TRBJ2-4; TRBD1 is a possible D gene (5 bases). Trimming left V 0 bases short and J 6 bases short, with 10 bases between. Germline V gene lookup returns CDR1 SGDLS and CDR2 YYNGEE. CDR3 length: 14 residues. This chain's CDR3 is CASSVGGVRNIQYF. The CDR3 nucleotides are TGTGCCAGCAGCGTAGGGGGCGTCAGAAACATTCAGTACTTC.

This clone appeared once. This chain joins TRBV9 and TRBJ2-7; 7 bases are a match to TRBD2. CDR3 size: 14 residues. The germline V gene has CDR1 SGDLS and CDR2 YYNGEE. Unmatched junction bases numbered 4, after V lost 4 bases and J lost 0 bases. CDR3 nucleotide sequence: TGTGCCAGCAGCCTTTCGGGGGGCTCCTACGAGCAGTACTTC. Its translation: CASSLSGGSYEQYF.

The rearrangement uses TRBV5-1 and TRBJ1-1; TRBD1 aligns across 8 bases. J was trimmed by 1 base and V by 4 bases; bases with no gene match: 3. Per germline, CDR1 SGHRS and CDR2 YFSETQ. The CDR3 runs to 14 residues. The CDR3 region is CASSAGQANTEAFF. DNA of the CDR3: TGCGCCAGCAGCGCGGGACAGGCGAACACTGAAGCTTTCTTT.

Points on this clone: The junction and the germline gene differ at one end; a read error may be behind it. This chain's CDR3 is CASSPLSGPGELFF. The CDR3 coding sequence is TGTGCTAGCAGCCCCCTGTCCGGCCCCGGGGAGCTGTTTTTT. The rearrangement links TRBV7-7 to TRBJ2-2; D is unresolved. The CDR3 covers 14 residues. Germline loops: CDR1 SSHAT, CDR2 FNYEAQ (reference sequence).

The chain couples TRBV11-3 to TRBJ2-3; D unclear. CDR3 length equals 15 residues. Germline V CDR1 and CDR2: SGHNT, YENEEA. V was trimmed by 5 bases and J by 0 bases, leaving 12 bases between them. CDR3 amino acids: CASSTDGSSTDTQYF. The CDR3 bases are TGTGCCAGCAGCACGGACGGTTCCAGCACAGATACGCAGTATTTT. Using reference TRBV11-3 and TRBJ2-3 for the parts outside the CDR3, the full variable domain is EAGVVQSPRYKIIEKKQPVAFWCNPISGHNTLYWYLQNLGQGPELLIRYENEEAVDDSQLPKDRFSAERLKGVDSTLKIQPAELGDSAVYLCASSTDGSSTDTQYFGPGTRLTVL.

This chain uses TRBV2 with TRBJ2-7, with TRBD2 matching over 7 bases. Germline-derived CDR1 and CDR2 are SNHLY and FYNNEI. The CDR3 extends over 13 amino acids. V lost 6 bases to trimming and J lost 6 bases; unmatched junction nucleotides: 8. Here the CDR3 reads CASRGDQRGEQYF. DNA of the CDR3: TGTGCCAGCAGGGGGGACCAGCGGGGCGAGCAGTACTTC. The variable domain in full, completed from reference TRBV2 and TRBJ2-7, reads EPEVTQTPSHQVTQMGQEVILRCVPISNHLYFYWYRQILGQKVEFLVSFYNNEISEKSEIFDDQFSVERPDGSNFTLKIRSTKLEDSAMYFCASRGDQRGEQYFGPGTRLTVT.

The genes are TRBV18 and TRBJ1-2; 8 nucleotides agree with TRBD1. CDR1 is KGHSH and CDR2 is LQKENI in the germline V gene. The CDR3 contains 13 residues. J gave up 12 bases and V 3 bases, and 9 bases lay outside the gene matches. The CDR3 loop is CASSPDLQGVDTF. CDR3 DNA sequence: TGTGCCAGCTCACCGGATCTACAGGGGGTGGACACCTTC. Supplemented by reference TRBV18 and TRBJ1-2, the full variable domain reads NAGVMQNPRHLVRRRGQEARLRCSPMKGHSHVYWYRQLPEEGLKFMVYLQKENIIDESGMPKERFSAEFPKEGPSILRIQQVVRGDSAAYFCASSPDLQGVDTFGSGTRLTVV.

This chain links TRBV5-1 with TRBJ1-1, with 7 nucleotides matching TRBD1. Germline-derived CDR1 and CDR2 are SGHRS and YFSETQ. Unmatched junction bases numbered 4, after V lost 4 bases and J lost 1 base. This CDR3 contains 14 residues. CDR3: CASSPWTGNTEAFF. DNA of the CDR3: TGCGCCAGCAGCCCATGGACAGGGAACACTGAAGCTTTCTTT.

This rearrangement joins TRBV10-3 to TRBJ2-2; D may be TRBD1 (6 bases). Trimming took off 10 bases at V and 3 bases at J, with 9 bases between the two ends. CDR1 ENHRY and CDR2 SYGVKD come from the germline V gene. The CDR3 runs 12 residues. The CDR3 nucleotides are TGTGCCACCAGGGGTGACACCGGGGAGCTGTTTTTT. Amino acid sequence: CATRGDTGELFF.

This clone was counted between two and nine times. V and J are TRBV6-4 and TRBJ1-2; D might be TRBD1 (5 bases). Germline V gene lookup returns CDR1 MRHNA and CDR2 SNTAGT. The CDR3 has 13 residues. Trimming took 8 bases from V and 5 from J, leaving 15 bases between them. CDR3 sequence reads: CASALRDGYGYTF. The DNA for the CDR3 is TGTGCCAGCGCCCTCCGGGACGGATATGGCTACACCTTC.

The gene calls are TRBV27 and TRBJ2-7, with D perhaps matching TRBD1 (5 bases). Trimming shortened V by 3 bases and J by 1 base, and 10 bases separated the two germline ends. The CDR3 is 14 residues long. Germline V gives CDR1 MNHEY, CDR2 SMNVEV (reference sequence). DNA of the CDR3: TGTGCCAGCAGTTTGATAAGGGGATCCTACGAGCAGTACTTC. Its protein is CASSLIRGSYEQYF.

CDR3 amino acids: CASSSHGVLGEDTQYF. Written as DNA, the CDR3 is TGTGCCAGCAGTTCCCATGGCGTCTTAGGGGAAGATACGCAGTATTTT. The V gene is TRBV28, the J gene TRBJ2-3, with a weak D call TRBD1 (5 bases). V lost 4 bases, J lost 5 bases, and 19 bases lay in between. Germline CDR1 is MDHEN and CDR2 is SYDVKM. The CDR3 is 16 amino acids.

The chain is built from TRBV29-1 and TRBJ2-5; D could derive from TRBD1 or TRBD2 (5 bases each). The CDR3 is 13 amino acids. Per the germline V gene, CDR1 is SQVTM and CDR2 is ANQGSEA. The V end lost 4 bases, the J end lost 4 bases, and 13 bases lay between the germline ends. CDR3 sequence (DNA): TGCAGCGTTGTGGGTTCAGGGAGAGAGACCCAGTACTTC. Protein product: CSVVGSGRETQYF.

To note about this clone: The germline gene is not matched at one end of the junction; a read error may be the cause. The V call is TRBV18, the J call TRBJ2-7, with 9 nucleotides matching TRBD1. The CDR3 contains 15 residues. Germline CDR1 is KGHSH and CDR2 is LQKENI. Here the CDR3 reads CASLPGGQGTHEQYF. CDR3 nucleotides: TGTGCCAGCTTACCAGGTGGACAGGGGACCCACGAGCAGTACTTC.

The V gene is TRBV6-5, the J gene TRBJ1-2, with D hard to call. Germline CDR1 reads MNHEY; CDR2 reads SVGAGI. CDR3 length: 13 amino acids. V lost 5 bases and J 7 bases, leaving 14 bases between the germline ends. CDR3 DNA: TGTGCCAGCAGTCGCTCTATTGAGGGTGGCTACACCTTC. It specifies CASSRSIEGGYTF.

The V and J genes are TRBV4-1 and TRBJ2-7; 9 nucleotides line up with TRBD1. V was clipped by 1 base and J by 7 bases; unmatched bases: 5. Per germline, CDR1 MGHRA and CDR2 YSYEKL. There are 14 residues in the CDR3. In DNA, the CDR3 is TGCGCCAGCAGCCAAGGGGACAGGGTTGGAGAGCAGTACTTC. Translation gives CASSQGDRVGEQYF.

The chain links TRBV5-1 to TRBJ2-1, with 10 bases fitting TRBD2. From germline, CDR1 is SGHRS and CDR2 YFSETQ. The CDR3 length is 15 residues. The V gene end was trimmed by 2 bases and the J gene end by 2 bases; junction bases not matched to a gene: 1. CDR3: CASSFTSGAYNEQFF. The CDR3 region has the DNA TGCGCCAGCAGCTTTACTAGCGGGGCCTACAATGAGCAGTTCTTC.

The rearrangement uses TRBV29-1 and TRBJ2-7; no definite D call. CDR3 length: 12 residues. V lost 4 bases, J lost 0 bases, and 7 bases lay in between. Per the germline V gene, CDR1 is SQVTM and CDR2 is ANQGSEA. CDR3 sequence: CSVAPSSYEQYF. The CDR3 DNA follows: TGCAGCGTTGCGCCGAGCTCCTACGAGCAGTACTTC.

The chain joins TRBV6-5 to TRBJ1-1, with D hard to call. CDR1 and CDR2 from the germline V gene are MNHEY and SVGAGI. The CDR3 sequence is 11 residues long. V gave up 7 bases and J gave up 6 bases, with 9 bases separating them. This CDR3 is CASIKGPEAFF. The CDR3 nucleotides read TGTGCCAGCATCAAAGGACCTGAAGCTTTCTTT.